The 23 T cell receptor beta chains listed next were all sequenced from one sample in a study of blood T cell repertoires in COVID-19. The assay was immunoSEQ multiplex PCR, and TCRdb's table has in-frame clones only and misses some. The sample holds roughly 190,000 clones, 80% to 85% seen once. Sequenced: peripheral blood. Receptors were obtained from a woman aged 40 to 50 with acute or convalescent COVID-19.

The CDR3 loop reads CASRPGQISNQPQHF. CDR3 nucleotides: TGTGCCAGCAGACCGGGACAGATTAGCAATCAGCCCCAGCATTTT. V is TRBV27 and J is TRBJ1-5; 7 positions match TRBD1. From germline, CDR1 is MNHEY and CDR2 SMNVEV (reference sequence). With 6 bases clipped from V and 0 bases from J, the junction kept 5 bases outside the gene matches. The CDR3 loop spans 15 amino acids.

V and J are TRBV7-3 and TRBJ2-2; tentative D call: TRBD2 (5 bases). CDR1 and CDR2 from the germline V gene are SGHTA and FQGTGA. CDR3 length: 17 residues. With 4 bases removed from V and 4 bases from J, the gap between germline ends came to 19 bases. The CDR3 bases are TGTGCCAGCAGCTCCAACCCCGGGCTAGCCCCCACCGGGGAGCTGTTTTTT. The encoded protein is CASSSNPGLAPTGELFF.

The chain links TRBV7-2 to TRBJ2-4; tentatively, D is TRBD1 (5 bases). The V gene's germline CDR1 is SGHTA and CDR2 FQGNSA. The CDR3 contains 13 residues. Trimming cost V 6 bases and J 1 base, with 7 bases left between them. CDR3 bases: TGTGCCAGCAGGGGGCGGGCCAAAAACATTCAGTACTTC. It translates to CASRGRAKNIQYF.

The chain links TRBV18 to TRBJ1-6, with TRBD1 matching over 7 bases. Germline-derived CDR1 and CDR2 are KGHSH and LQKENI. The V and J ends lost 3 bases and 8 bases, in that order; junction bases with no gene match: 1. CDR3 length equals 13 residues. Here the CDR3 reads CASSPGTDSPLHF. The CDR3 region has the DNA TGTGCCAGCTCACCCGGGACAGATTCACCCCTCCACTTT.

This chain joins TRBV9 and TRBJ2-3, with D unclear. Trimming removed 3 bases from V and 1 base from J, with 9 bases in between. The CDR3 has 14 residues. The germline V gene has CDR1 SGDLS and CDR2 YYNGEE. The DNA of the CDR3 is TGTGCCAGCAGCGCAATTACAGGCACAGATACGCAGTATTTT. Translated, it gives CASSAITGTDTQYF. Variable domain in full (rest from reference TRBV9 and TRBJ2-3): DSGVTQTPKHLITATGQRVTLRCSPRSGDLSVYWYQQSLDQGLQFLIQYYNGEERAKGNILERFSAQQFPDLHSELNLSSLELGDSALYFCASSAITGTDTQYFGPGTRLTVL.

The rearrangement links TRBV5-1 to TRBJ1-1, with D possibly matching TRBD1 (6 bases). Germline V gene sequence: CDR1 SGHRS, CDR2 YFSETQ. The CDR3 has 13 residues. Trimming shortened V by 2 bases and J by 6 bases, and 11 bases separated the two germline ends. The CDR3 DNA sequence: TGCGCCAGCAGCTTAGGACAGTCCCCTGAAGCTTTCTTT. Encoded protein: CASSLGQSPEAFF.

V is TRBV6-2 or TRBV6-3 and J is TRBJ1-3; no reliable D call. The CDR3 extends over 16 amino acids. V dropped 2 bases and J dropped 1 base, with 12 bases sitting between them. CDR1 and CDR2 (germline): MNHEY, SVGEGT. CDR3 protein: CASSYVSPGSGNTIYF. The CDR3 DNA reads TGTGCCAGCAGTTACGTGTCCCCGGGATCTGGAAACACCATATATTTT.

The rearrangement uses TRBV2 and TRBJ2-5; 8 nucleotides match TRBD2. CDR3 length equals 15 residues. The V and J ends lost 4 bases and 5 bases, in that order; junction bases with no gene match: 9. Germline CDR1 and CDR2: SNHLY and FYNNEI. CDR3 DNA: TGTGCCAGCAGTGTTAGCGGGGAGGCCTGGGAGACCCAGTACTTC. Amino acids: CASSVSGEAWETQYF.

As to this clone: The same CDR3 arises from other DNA sequences in this sample as well. The chain links TRBV27 to TRBJ1-1; TRBD1 aligns across 8 bases. J lost 1 base, V lost 7 bases, and 2 bases had no gene match. This CDR3 has 13 residues. CDR1 and CDR2 (germline): MNHEY, SMNVEV (reference sequence). The DNA for the CDR3 is TGTGCCAGCAACGGACAGGGGAACACTGAAGCTTTCTTT. It yields the protein CASNGQGNTEAFF.

The V gene is TRBV29-1, the J gene TRBJ2-7, with TRBD1 identical over 10 bases. Germline V gives CDR1 SQVTM, CDR2 ANQGSEA. V dropped 7 bases and J dropped 3; count of bases not matched to a gene: 12. The CDR3 is made up of 15 amino acids. CDR3 residues: CSALLPGQGRYEQYF. CDR3 nucleotides: TGCAGCGCCCTTTTACCGGGACAGGGGCGCTACGAGCAGTACTTC.

This clone came up once. The chain recombines TRBV5-6 with TRBJ1-3; D not certain. Per the germline V gene, CDR1 is SGHDT and CDR2 is YYEEEE. This CDR3 is built from 13 residues. V lost 1 base and J lost 4, with 6 bases in between. CDR3 loop: CASSLRVGNTIYF. The CDR3 nucleotides are TGTGCCAGCAGCTTGAGAGTCGGAAACACCATATATTTT.

CDR3 loop: CATSGPKAGKLTDTQYF. DNA for the CDR3: TGTGCCACCAGTGGGCCAAAGGCGGGCAAACTAACAGATACGCAGTATTTT. The rearrangement joins TRBV24-1 to TRBJ2-3; D possibly corresponds to TRBD2 (5 bases). Trimming stripped 5 bases from V and 3 bases from J, with 20 bases between. The CDR3 is 17 amino acids. CDR1 and CDR2 from the germline V gene are KGHDR and SFDVKD.

This chain links TRBV4-1 with TRBJ2-1; 8 bases fit TRBD1. V was clipped by 0 bases and J by 9 bases; unmatched bases: 7. The CDR3 spans 15 residues. Germline CDR1 reads MGHRA; CDR2 reads YSYEKL. The CDR3 nucleotides are TGCGCCAGCAGCCAAGACCTCCGACAGGGGAGTGAGCAGTTCTTC. Residues: CASSQDLRQGSEQFF.

CDR3 in amino acids: CASSPQEKKELFF. For the CDR3, the DNA is TGTGCCAGCAGCCCCCAGGAAAAGAAGGAGCTGTTTTTT. This chain joins TRBV3-1 (or the pseudogene TRBV3-2) and TRBJ2-2, with no clear D. Per germline, CDR1 LGHDT and CDR2 YNNKEL (reference sequence). Trimming removed 4 bases from V and 10 bases from J, with 13 bases in between. This CDR3 has 13 amino acids.

This chain joins TRBV7-8 and TRBJ2-3; TRBD1 is a possible D gene (6 bases). Germline V gene data show CDR1 as SGHVS and CDR2 as FQNEAQ. This CDR3 is 17 amino acids long. Trimming cost V 2 bases and J 0 bases, with 15 bases left between them. The CDR3 DNA follows: TGTGCCAGCAGCTTACGCGGGCAGGGGTCTAGCACAGATACGCAGTATTTT. Amino acid sequence: CASSLRGQGSSTDTQYF.

The chain joins TRBV12-3 or TRBV12-4 to TRBJ2-7; unclear D gene. CDR3 length: 11 amino acids. The V end was cut by 2 bases, the J end by 7 bases, with 6 bases between. The CDR3 region has the DNA TGTGCCAGCAGTTTACTCGGGGAGCAGTACTTC. Translating it yields CASSLLGEQYF.

The V and J genes are TRBV28 and TRBJ1-2, with a tentative D call TRBD1 (5 bases). Germline assignment: CDR1 MDHEN and CDR2 SYDVKM. The CDR3 length is 13 residues. Trimming pared 7 bases from V and 0 bases from J, leaving 9 bases between. In DNA form, the CDR3 reads TGTGCCAGCATCGACAGAACTAACTATGGCTACACCTTC. The encoded protein is CASIDRTNYGYTF.

This chain links TRBV5-6 with TRBJ2-5; D is possibly TRBD1 (5 bases). Germline assignment: CDR1 SGHDT and CDR2 YYEEEE. V lost 1 base and J 2 bases, leaving 12 bases between the germline ends. The CDR3 sequence is 15 residues long. The CDR3 loop reads CASSLSIRAQETQYF. The CDR3 DNA sequence: TGTGCCAGCAGCTTGAGTATCAGGGCACAAGAGACCCAGTACTTC. The variable domain in full, with the rest retrieved from reference TRBV5-6 and TRBJ2-5, is DAGVTQSPTHLIKTRGQQVTLRCSPKSGHDTVSWYQQALGQGPQFIFQYYEEEERQRGNFPDRFSGHQFPNYSSELNVNALLLGDSALYLCASSLSIRAQETQYFGPGTRLLVL.

This clone was observed a few times. V gene TRBV11-1 combines with J gene TRBJ2-7; 9 bases agree with TRBD1. V shed 5 bases and J 8 bases; nucleotides not matched to a gene: 16. The CDR3 is 16 amino acids. Germline V gene lookup returns CDR1 SGHAT and CDR2 FQDESV (reference sequence). CDR3 DNA: TGTGCCAGCAGCCCTCTAGCCGGGACAGGGCCCCGAAAGCAGTACTTC. Protein sequence: CASSPLAGTGPRKQYF.

The V gene is TRBV7-9, the J gene TRBJ2-1, with 11 positions matching TRBD2. Per the germline V gene, CDR1 is SEHNR and CDR2 is FQNEAQ (reference sequence). J gave up 6 bases and V 5 bases, and 6 bases lay outside the gene matches. The CDR3 has 15 residues. The CDR3 protein is CASSHTSGGLNEQFF. The CDR3 region has the DNA TGTGCCAGCAGCCATACTAGCGGGGGCCTCAATGAGCAGTTCTTC.

This clone was picked up one time. This chain links TRBV5-1 with TRBJ2-5, with D perhaps TRBD2 (6 bases). This CDR3 is built from 14 residues. Germline CDR1 is SGHRS and CDR2 is YFSETQ. Trimming stripped 0 bases from V and 1 base from J, with 7 bases between. The CDR3 loop is CASSLAGVQETQYF. The CDR3 bases are TGCGCCAGCAGCTTGGCGGGGGTCCAAGAGACCCAGTACTTC. The whole variable domain, filled in from reference TRBV5-1 and TRBJ2-5, reads KAGVTQTPRYLIKTRGQQVTLSCSPISGHRSVSWYQQTPGQGLQFLFEYFSETQRNKGNFPGRFSGRQFSNSRSEMNVSTLELGDSALYLCASSLAGVQETQYFGPGTRLLVL.

J is TRBJ2-1 and V is TRBV28; the match to TRBD2 covers 11 bases. CDR3 size: 16 residues. Trimming removed 5 bases from V and 6 bases from J; junction bases left unmatched: 9. Per germline, CDR1 MDHEN and CDR2 SYDVKM. CDR3 protein: CASSPRGSGRANEQFF. Here the CDR3 DNA reads TGTGCCAGCAGTCCCCGGGGTAGCGGGAGGGCCAATGAGCAGTTCTTC.

This clone was seen just once. V usage is TRBV11-2 and J usage is TRBJ1-1; TRBD1 matches 8 bases. CDR3 size: 16 residues. V was clipped by 5 bases and J by 2 bases; unmatched bases: 10. Germline V gene lookup returns CDR1 SGHAT and CDR2 FQNNGV. CDR3 coding DNA: TGTGCCAGCAGCCCGGGACAGGACCGCTTTAACACTGAAGCTTTCTTT. Encoded protein: CASSPGQDRFNTEAFF.